These 15 T cell receptor beta chains were sequenced from one sample in a study of STAT5B mutations in CD4+ large granular lymphocyte leukemia. Clones were sequenced by immunoSEQ multiplex PCR, and TCRdb holds only the in-frame ones, with some missing. The sample records around 43,000 clones, just over 85% being singletons. The sample comprised CD4+ T cells from blood buffy coats. The receptors derive from a human donor in good health.

V is TRBV27 and J is TRBJ2-2; D is perhaps TRBD2 (6 bases). This CDR3 contains 13 residues. Germline V gene data show CDR1 as MNHEY and CDR2 as SMNVEV (reference sequence). V was pared by 5 bases and J by 6 bases, with 10 bases between. CDR3 sequence reads: CASSPRRAGELFF. Written as DNA, the CDR3 is TGTGCCAGCAGTCCAAGGAGGGCCGGGGAGCTGTTTTTT.

V usage is TRBV5-4 and J usage is TRBJ2-2; D gene uncertain. CDR1 SGHNT and CDR2 YYREEE come from the germline V gene (reference sequence). The CDR3 spans 17 residues. Trimming removed 0 bases at V and 6 bases at J, with 18 bases between. CDR3 bases: TGTGCCAGCAGCTTGGCGCTCGGACGATCAGAATCCGGGGAGCTGTTTTTT. This codes for CASSLALGRSESGELFF. Combining the CDR3 with reference TRBV5-4 and TRBJ2-2 gives the whole variable domain ETGVTQSPTHLIKTRGQQVTLRCSSQSGHNTVSWYQQALGQGPQFIFQYYREEENGRGNFPPRFSGLQFPNYSSELNVNALELDDSALYLCASSLALGRSESGELFFGEGSRLTVL.

This chain joins TRBV11-3 and TRBJ2-2, with a weak D call TRBD2 (6 bases). The CDR3 runs 20 residues. Germline V gene lookup returns CDR1 SGHNT and CDR2 YENEEA. V lost 5 bases, J lost 0 bases, and 25 bases lay in between. The CDR3 is CASSPSLGGGVKSNTGELFF. The CDR3 DNA follows: TGTGCCAGCAGCCCCTCCCTGGGAGGTGGGGTTAAATCGAACACCGGGGAGCTGTTTTTT.

The chain joins TRBV19 to TRBJ2-2; TRBD2 might be the D (6 bases). The germline gives CDR1 LNHDA, CDR2 SQIVND (reference sequence). V lost 6 bases to trimming and J lost 7 bases, with 21 bases between them. CDR3 length equals 16 residues. This CDR3 reads CASRITSNRGIGELFF. The CDR3 coding sequence is TGTGCCAGTAGGATTACTAGCAATAGAGGTATCGGGGAGCTGTTTTTT.

J is TRBJ2-1 and V is TRBV5-1; TRBD2 agrees at 13 bases. The CDR3 length is 19 residues. The germline gives CDR1 SGHRS, CDR2 YFSETQ. J gave up 0 bases and V 0 bases, and 6 bases lay outside the gene matches. DNA of the CDR3: TGCGCCAGCAGCTTGGGGGGACTAGCGGGATGGAGCTCCTACAATGAGCAGTTCTTC. It translates to CASSLGGLAGWSSYNEQFF. The variable domain in full, completed from reference TRBV5-1 and TRBJ2-1, reads KAGVTQTPRYLIKTRGQQVTLSCSPISGHRSVSWYQQTPGQGLQFLFEYFSETQRNKGNFPGRFSGRQFSNSRSEMNVSTLELGDSALYLCASSLGGLAGWSSYNEQFFGPGTRLTVL.

This chain connects TRBV15 to TRBJ1-6; TRBD1 matches 7 bases. V trimming: 3 bases; J trimming: 9 bases; junction bases outside the gene matches: 2. From germline, CDR1 is LNHNV and CDR2 YYDKDF (reference sequence). This CDR3 comprises 13 residues. The CDR3 sequence is CATSSRGASPLHF. In DNA, the CDR3 is TGTGCCACCAGCAGCAGGGGGGCTTCACCCCTCCACTTT.

This chain connects TRBV19 to TRBJ1-5, with D perhaps TRBD1 (6 bases). V lost 6 bases and J 3 bases, leaving 21 bases between the germline ends. Per germline, CDR1 LNHDA and CDR2 SQIVND (reference sequence). This CDR3 is built from 17 residues. The CDR3 region has the DNA TGTGCCAGTAGCCCCCTGGGGCAGGGGCAATCCAATCAGCCCCAGCATTTT. Its translation is CASSPLGQGQSNQPQHF.

This sequence joins TRBV5-1 and TRBJ1-2; D gene uncertain. CDR3 size: 13 residues. Trimming removed 4 bases at V and 2 bases at J, with 9 bases between. Germline V gene lookup returns CDR1 SGHRS and CDR2 YFSETQ. CDR3 region: CASSPEGNYGYTF. CDR3 nucleotide sequence: TGCGCCAGCAGCCCCGAAGGGAACTATGGCTACACCTTC.

The chain carries TRBV7-8 and TRBJ2-7, with TRBD2 matching 10 bases. CDR3 length: 15 residues. Germline V CDR1 and CDR2: SGHVS, FQNEAQ. Trimming took 3 bases from V and 3 from J; bases not matched to a gene: 5. Written as DNA, the CDR3 is TGTGCCAGCAGCTTTCAACTAGCGGGAAACTACGAGCAGTACTTC. Translation: CASSFQLAGNYEQYF.

This clone was seen only a few times. The rearrangement joins TRBV6-5 to TRBJ2-4; D might be TRBD1 (5 bases). From germline, CDR1 is MNHEY and CDR2 SVGAGI. V was shortened by 5 bases and J by 6 bases, with 17 bases between the two germline ends. The CDR3 consists of 15 residues. The CDR3 DNA sequence: TGTGCCAGCAGTACCCTTCAGGGAACGGGAAACATTCAGTACTTC. Protein: CASSTLQGTGNIQYF.

The genes are TRBV7-2 and TRBJ1-4; D perhaps matches TRBD1 (6 bases). V was cut by 5 bases and J by 2 bases, with 12 bases left in between. Germline V gene lookup returns CDR1 SGHTA and CDR2 FQGNSA. The CDR3 covers 15 residues. The CDR3 loop reads CASSQGSGTNEKLFF. The CDR3 nucleotides are TGTGCCAGCAGCCAGGGGAGCGGCACTAATGAAAAACTGTTTTTT.

This clone came up once. The genes are TRBV18 and TRBJ1-1, with no clear D. Trimming left V 2 bases short and J 7 bases short, with 11 bases between. The CDR3 loop spans 13 amino acids. CDR1 and CDR2 (germline): KGHSH, LQKENI. CDR3 loop: CASSPRETSEAFF. As DNA, the CDR3 is TGTGCCAGCTCACCAAGAGAGACGAGTGAAGCTTTCTTT.

This rearrangement joins TRBV5-1 to TRBJ2-3; D perhaps matches TRBD1 (5 bases). Germline CDR1 is SGHRS and CDR2 is YFSETQ. This CDR3 region has 15 residues. V gave up 2 bases and J gave up 0 bases, with 10 bases separating them. DNA for the CDR3: TGCGCCAGCAGCTTCGCCCAGGGTAGCACAGATACGCAGTATTTT. It specifies CASSFAQGSTDTQYF.

This chain uses TRBV9 with TRBJ2-5; the match to TRBD1 covers 7 bases. Per the germline V gene, CDR1 is SGDLS and CDR2 is YYNGEE. The V gene end was trimmed by 5 bases and the J gene end by 1 base; junction bases not matched to a gene: 8. The CDR3 contains 15 residues. CDR3 nucleotide sequence: TGTGCCAGCAGTACACAGGGGACCCGCCAAGAGACCCAGTACTTC. Translated: CASSTQGTRQETQYF.

The chain joins TRBV20-1 to TRBJ2-7; D gene ambiguous. Germline CDR1 is DFQATT and CDR2 is SNEGSKA (reference sequence). The V end was cut by 5 bases, the J end by 2 bases, with 7 bases between. The CDR3 loop spans 11 amino acids. CDR3 nucleotide sequence: TGCAGTGCTGCGATGACCTACGAGCAGTACTTC. Translation: CSAAMTYEQYF.